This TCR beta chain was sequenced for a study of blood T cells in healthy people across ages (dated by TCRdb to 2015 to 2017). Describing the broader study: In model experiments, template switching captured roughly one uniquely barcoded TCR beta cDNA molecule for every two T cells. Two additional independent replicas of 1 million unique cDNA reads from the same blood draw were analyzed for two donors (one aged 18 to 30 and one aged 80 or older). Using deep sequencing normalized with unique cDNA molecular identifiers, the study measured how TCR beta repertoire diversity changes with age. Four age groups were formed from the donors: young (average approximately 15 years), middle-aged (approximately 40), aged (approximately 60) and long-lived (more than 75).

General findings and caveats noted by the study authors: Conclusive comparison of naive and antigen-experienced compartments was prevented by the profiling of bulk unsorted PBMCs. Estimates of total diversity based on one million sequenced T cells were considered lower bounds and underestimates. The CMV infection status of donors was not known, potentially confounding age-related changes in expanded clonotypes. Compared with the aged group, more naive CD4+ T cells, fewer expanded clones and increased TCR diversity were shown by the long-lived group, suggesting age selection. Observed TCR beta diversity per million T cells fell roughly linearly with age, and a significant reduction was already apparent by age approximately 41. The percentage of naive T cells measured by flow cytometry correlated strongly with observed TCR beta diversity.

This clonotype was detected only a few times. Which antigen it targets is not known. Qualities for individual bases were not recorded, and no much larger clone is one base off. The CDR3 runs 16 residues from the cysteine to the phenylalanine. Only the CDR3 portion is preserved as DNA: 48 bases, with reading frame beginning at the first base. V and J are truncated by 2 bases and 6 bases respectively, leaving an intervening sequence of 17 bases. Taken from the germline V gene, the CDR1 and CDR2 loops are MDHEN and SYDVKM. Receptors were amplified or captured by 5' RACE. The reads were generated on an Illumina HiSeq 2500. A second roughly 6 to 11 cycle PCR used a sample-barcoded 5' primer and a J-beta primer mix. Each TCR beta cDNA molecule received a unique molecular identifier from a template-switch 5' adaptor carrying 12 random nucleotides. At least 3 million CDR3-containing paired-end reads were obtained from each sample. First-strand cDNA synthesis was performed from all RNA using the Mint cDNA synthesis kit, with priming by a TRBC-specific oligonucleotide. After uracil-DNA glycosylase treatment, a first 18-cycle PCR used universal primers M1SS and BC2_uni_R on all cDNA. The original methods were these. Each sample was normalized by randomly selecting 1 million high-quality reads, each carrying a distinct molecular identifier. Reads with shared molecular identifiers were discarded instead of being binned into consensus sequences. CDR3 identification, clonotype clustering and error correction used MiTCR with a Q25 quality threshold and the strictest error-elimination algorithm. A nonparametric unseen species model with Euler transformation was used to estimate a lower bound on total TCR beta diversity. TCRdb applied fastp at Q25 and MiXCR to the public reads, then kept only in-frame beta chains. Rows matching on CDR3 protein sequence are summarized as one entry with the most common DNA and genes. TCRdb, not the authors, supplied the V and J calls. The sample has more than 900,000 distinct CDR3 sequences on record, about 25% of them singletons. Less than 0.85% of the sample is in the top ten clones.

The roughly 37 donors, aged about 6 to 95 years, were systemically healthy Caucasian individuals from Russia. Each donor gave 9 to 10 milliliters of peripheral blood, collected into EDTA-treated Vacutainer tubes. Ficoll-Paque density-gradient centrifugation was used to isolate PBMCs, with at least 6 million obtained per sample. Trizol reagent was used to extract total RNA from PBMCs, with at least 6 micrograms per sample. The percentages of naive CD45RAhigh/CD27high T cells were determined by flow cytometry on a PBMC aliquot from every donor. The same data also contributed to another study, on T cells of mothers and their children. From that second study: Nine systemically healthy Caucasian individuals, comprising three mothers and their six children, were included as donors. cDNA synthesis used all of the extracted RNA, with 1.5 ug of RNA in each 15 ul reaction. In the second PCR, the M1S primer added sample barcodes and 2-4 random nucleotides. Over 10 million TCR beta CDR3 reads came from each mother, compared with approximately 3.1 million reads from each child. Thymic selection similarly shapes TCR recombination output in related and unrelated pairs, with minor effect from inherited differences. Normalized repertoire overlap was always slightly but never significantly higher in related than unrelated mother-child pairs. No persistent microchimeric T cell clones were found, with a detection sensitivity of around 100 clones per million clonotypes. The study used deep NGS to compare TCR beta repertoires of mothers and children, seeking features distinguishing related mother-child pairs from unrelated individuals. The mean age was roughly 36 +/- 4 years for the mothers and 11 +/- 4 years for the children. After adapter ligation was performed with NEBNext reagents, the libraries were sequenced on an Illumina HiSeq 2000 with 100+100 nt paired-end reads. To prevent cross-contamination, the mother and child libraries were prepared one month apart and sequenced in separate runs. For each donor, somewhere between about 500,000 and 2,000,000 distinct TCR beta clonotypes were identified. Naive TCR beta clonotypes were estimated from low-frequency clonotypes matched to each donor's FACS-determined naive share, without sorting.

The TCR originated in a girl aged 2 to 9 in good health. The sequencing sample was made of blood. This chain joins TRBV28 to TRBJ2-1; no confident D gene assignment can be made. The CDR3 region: CASSLRLVGPGNEQFF. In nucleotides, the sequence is TGTGCCAGCAGTTTACGTTTAGTGGGCCCCGGCAATGAGCAGTTCTTC.